This T cell receptor beta chain was sequenced during a study of post-analysis software for immune sequencing data. Study-wide results and limits: F-measure co-clustering was strong for batch-matched samples. Relative to controls, patients had a handful of TRBV segments at higher frequency, with TRBV5-6, TRBV5-1 and TRBV20-1 among these. Comparison with controls showed significantly lower normalized Chao1 diversity in multiple sclerosis patients.

In this sample, this clonotype turned up a few times. Antigen unknown. Trimming pared 5 bases from V and 4 bases from J, leaving 11 bases between. CDR3 length: 12 residues. Germline CDR1 is SQVTM and CDR2 is ANQGSEA. Built from TCR beta cDNA, the libraries had unique molecular identifiers in them. Once roughly 0.95 to 10 million T cells were used, roughly 0.5 million cDNA molecules resulted. TCRdb processed the PCR reads anew with MiXCR; each CDR3 protein has one entry. The sample gives 650,000 to 850,000 distinct CDR3 sequences, roughly 50% of which show up once; 4% to 5% is in the top ten. The sequence was obtained from a girl aged 10-17 years with multiple sclerosis. Sequencing was carried out using blood. This rearrangement joins TRBV29-1 to TRBJ1-2; possibly TRBD1 for D (5 bases). The CDR3 spells CSVNQGVYGYTF. Written as DNA, the CDR3 is TGCAGCGTTAACCAGGGTGTCTATGGCTACACCTTC.